This is a list of T cell receptor beta chains from one sample in a study of cytomegalovirus exposure and HLA in healthy donors. Sequencing was performed with immunoSEQ multiplex PCR; in TCRdb, only in-frame clones are kept and a portion is missing. Among approximately 220,000 clones, approximately 80% were seen once, and the ten largest hold around 3%. Source material: PBMCs. The receptors derive from a man aged 25 to 40 in good health and CMV-seronegative. CDR3s include the opening cysteine and the closing phenylalanine or tryptophan. D genes are given only for firm matches. Part of the rows lack a size; the others show once, few, many or a class for expanded clones.

clone_size	d_call	j_call	v_call	cdr3_nt	cdr3_aa
few	TRBD1	TRBJ1-1	TRBV11-2	TGTGCCAGCAGTCATCGGGGACAGACTGAAGCTTTCTTT	CASSHRGQTEAFF
NA	NA	TRBJ2-1	TRBV7-9	TGTGCCAGCAGCCCGAGAAGTGGTTCCTACAATGAGCAGTTCTTC	CASSPRSGSYNEQFF
NA	NA	TRBJ2-7	TRBV4-2	TGTGCCAGCAGCCAAGATCCTTCGACAGTCGAGCAGTACTTC	CASSQDPSTVEQYF
NA	NA	TRBJ1-2	TRBV6-1	TGTGCCAGCAGTGAGGGACACAAGAACTATGGCTACACCTTC	CASSEGHKNYGYTF
NA	TRBD1	TRBJ1-5	TRBV10-2	TGCGCCAGCAGTGAGGCAGGGGGAAGCAATCAGCCCCAGCATTTT	CASSEAGGSNQPQHF
NA	NA	TRBJ2-3	TRBV28	TGTGCCAGCAGTTTGCAGACAGCCACAGATACGCAGTATTTT	CASSLQTATDTQYF
NA	NA	TRBJ1-1	TRBV14	TGTGCCAGCAGCCAAGGAAGTCGACAGTGGAGTAACACTGAAGCTTTCTTT	CASSQGSRQWSNTEAFF
NA	TRBD1	TRBJ1-6	TRBV5-1	TGCGCCAGCAGCTTGGGGACAGGGATGGGAGAATCACCCCTCCACTTT	CASSLGTGMGESPLHF
NA	NA	TRBJ2-3	TRBV7-2	TGTGCCAGCAGCGGGCAAAGCACAGATACGCAGTATTTT	CASSGQSTDTQYF
once	NA	TRBJ1-5	TRBV7-7	TGTGCTAGCAGCTCCGGGTGGAATCAGCCCCAGCATTTT	CASSSGWNQPQHF
NA	TRBD1	TRBJ1-5	TRBV19	TGTGCCAGTAGTATCCGACAGGGGGCTGGACAGCCCCAGCATTTT	CASSIRQGAGQPQHF
once	TRBD1	TRBJ1-5	TRBV7-2	TGTGCCAGCAGCTTAGCCCTGGGACAGGGGGCGTCTCAGCCCCAGCATTTT	CASSLALGQGASQPQHF
NA	NA	TRBJ2-5	TRBV7-2	TGTGCCAGCAGCTCCGGAGTGGAGACCCAGTACTTC	CASSSGVETQYF
NA	NA	TRBJ2-7	TRBV10-1	TGCGCCAGCAGTGAGTCGCCGGGAAGGCAGTACTTC	CASSESPGRQYF
NA	NA	TRBJ1-2	TRBV5-1	TGCGCCAGCAGCTTGGGCCCGGGAGTAGAGGGCTACACCTTC	CASSLGPGVEGYTF
NA	TRBD1	TRBJ1-2	TRBV7-9	TGTTCCAGCAGCTTAGAGGCCCCCAGGACAGGGGCCTATGGCTACACCTTC	CSSSLEAPRTGAYGYTF
NA	TRBD2	TRBJ2-5	TRBV7-2	TGTGCCAGCAGCTTAGTCGGCGGGGGACCTCAAGAGACCCAGTACTTC	CASSLVGGGPQETQYF
once	NA	TRBJ1-5	TRBV4-3	TGCGCCAGCAGCCAAGATGAGAGGTATAATCAGCCCCAGCATTTT	CASSQDERYNQPQHF
NA	NA	TRBJ2-1	TRBV18	TGTGCCAGCTCCTCTGCGGCAGGGCTTAACAATGAGCAGTTCTTC	CASSSAAGLNNEQFF
NA	TRBD2	TRBJ2-1	TRBV29-1	TGCAGCGGGGGACTAGCGAACACCTACAATGAGCAGTTCTTC	CSGGLANTYNEQFF
NA	NA	TRBJ2-7	TRBV7-6	TGTGCCAGCAGCTTAAACCTCGAGGTCGAGCAGTACTTC	CASSLNLEVEQYF
NA	TRBD1	TRBJ1-5	TRBV7-2	TGTGCCAGCAGCTCCGGACAGGGGGCTCAGCCCCAGCATTTT	CASSSGQGAQPQHF
NA	TRBD1	TRBJ1-2	TRBV6-1	TGTGCCAGCAGCGGGACAGGTGCTAACTATGGCTACACCTTC	CASSGTGANYGYTF
few	TRBD1	TRBJ2-5	TRBV11-2	TGTGCCAGCAGCCCCCCCGACAGGGAAGAGACCCAGTACTTC	CASSPPDREETQYF
NA	NA	TRBJ2-1	TRBV5-8	TGTGCCAGCAGCAGATACTCTGGTATGGAGCGTGAGCAGTTCTTC	CASSRYSGMEREQFF
few	NA	TRBJ1-1	TRBV5-8	TGTGCCAGCAGCTATGTTTCGAGTAACACTGAAGCTTTCTTT	CASSYVSSNTEAFF
NA	NA	TRBJ2-1	TRBV25-1	TGTGCCAGCACCTCCCGGGTCGCAACTTACAATGAGCAGTTCTTC	CASTSRVATYNEQFF
NA	NA	TRBJ1-5	TRBV12-5	TGTGCTGGGCGACAGCCCCAGCATTTT	CAGRQPQHF
NA	TRBD1	TRBJ2-3	TRBV7-6	TGTGCCAGCAGCTTTTCCGGGACAGGGCTCACAGATACGCAGTATTTT	CASSFSGTGLTDTQYF